A single sample gave rise to the 10 T cell receptor beta chains below, sequenced in a study of CD8 T cells in ankylosing spondylitis. One entry per CDR3 protein, called by TCRdb with MiXCR from the 5' RACE reads. The data contain approximately 340,000 distinct CDR3 sequences, roughly 14% of them seen just once; the ten biggest clones take up 0.95% to 1.4%. Source material: blood, either unsorted or a sorted T cell fraction (not recorded which). The source of these receptors is a male donor with ankylosing spondylitis or in good health (not recorded which).

This clonotype has only a few counts. The gene calls are TRBV5-1 and TRBJ1-1; D might be TRBD1 (6 bases). The CDR3 loop spans 15 amino acids. The germline V gene encodes CDR1 SGHRS and CDR2 YFSETQ. Trimming removed 4 bases from V and 0 bases from J, with 13 bases in between. CDR3 residues: CASSGGGLMNTEAFF. The DNA for the CDR3 is TGCGCCAGCAGCGGGGGCGGACTCATGAACACTGAAGCTTTCTTT.

This clonotype turned up a few times. This chain links TRBV12-1 with TRBJ1-5; the table's D call TRBD1 went unverified against the DNA. TRBV12-1 is recorded as a pseudogene. The CDR3 runs to 15 residues. The DNA for the CDR3 is TGTGCCAGCGCACCGGCGGGACAGTCAAATCAGCCCCAGCATTTT. Encoded protein: CASAPAGQSNQPQHF.

The rearrangement joins TRBV10-1 to TRBJ1-1; 9 bases are shared with TRBD1. The CDR3 runs 14 residues. The trim removed 6 bases at V and 4 bases at J, leaving 6 bases unmatched. Germline V CDR1 and CDR2: WNHNN, SYGVQD (reference sequence). The chain's CDR3 is CASRPGTGSTEAFF. DNA of the CDR3: TGCGCCAGCAGACCCGGGACAGGGAGCACTGAAGCTTTCTTT.

The V and J genes are TRBV18 and TRBJ2-4; no definite D call. The V gene's germline CDR1 is KGHSH and CDR2 LQKENI. The CDR3 runs 16 residues. Trimming cost V 0 bases and J 0 bases, with 9 bases left between them. The CDR3 region has the DNA TGTGCCAGCTCACCACCACAGCAACTAGCCAAAAACATTCAGTACTTC. Translating gives CASSPPQQLAKNIQYF.

This clonotype was observed a few times. The V and J genes are TRBV6-5 and TRBJ1-1; tentatively, D is TRBD1 (5 bases). The CDR3 spans 14 residues. Germline lookup yields CDR1 MNHEY and CDR2 SVGAGI. With 2 bases removed from V and 4 bases from J, the gap between germline ends came to 11 bases. The CDR3 region has the DNA TGTGCCAGCAGTTACGAAGGGGTGGGCACTGAAGCTTTCTTT. Protein: CASSYEGVGTEAFF.

V is TRBV5-5 and J is TRBJ1-4; maybe TRBD1 (6 bases). The germline V gene encodes CDR1 SGHKS and CDR2 YYEKEE (reference sequence). V was cut by 4 bases and J by 5 bases, with 15 bases left in between. The CDR3 loop spans 15 amino acids. In DNA form, the CDR3 reads TGTGCCAGCAGCCCTCTGGGGGGGCTAAATGAAAAACTGTTTTTT. Its protein is CASSPLGGLNEKLFF.

This clonotype occurred a few times. The chain is built from TRBV3-1 and TRBJ1-6, with D maybe TRBD1 (5 bases). Germline values: CDR1 LGHDT, CDR2 YNNKEL (reference sequence). The CDR3 is 12 amino acids. Between the trimmed V and J ends, which lost 2 bases and 10 bases, there was a span of 6 bases. CDR3 loop: CASSQTGSPLHF. CDR3 DNA: TGTGCCAGCAGCCAAACAGGATCACCCCTCCACTTT.

V gene TRBV5-5 combines with J gene TRBJ2-7; 9 nucleotides match TRBD2. The CDR3 has 15 amino acids. J was trimmed by 4 bases and V by 1 base; bases with no gene match: 6. Germline CDR1 SGHKS, CDR2 YYEKEE (reference sequence). This CDR3 reads CASSLLSGRRYEQYF. In DNA, the CDR3 is TGTGCCAGCAGCTTGTTAAGCGGGAGGCGGTACGAGCAGTACTTC. The whole variable domain, filled in from reference TRBV5-5 and TRBJ2-7, reads DAGVTQSPTHLIKTRGQQVTLRCSPISGHKSVSWYQQVLGQGPQFIFQYYEKEERGRGNFPDRFSARQFPNYSSELNVNALLLGDSALYLCASSLLSGRRYEQYFGPGTRLTVT.

CDR3 in DNA: TGTGCCAGCAGCTTAAGGCGGGGCGAGAGCTCCTATAATTCACCCCTCCACTTT. It yields the protein CASSLRRGESSYNSPLHF. The chain recombines TRBV11-1 with TRBJ1-6; D perhaps matches TRBD1 (5 bases). Trimming shortened V by 2 bases and J by 0 bases, and 14 bases separated the two germline ends. This CDR3 is 18 amino acids long. Germline values: CDR1 SGHAT, CDR2 FQDESV (reference sequence).

This clonotype was detected a few times. In DNA, the CDR3 is TGCGCCAGCAGCCCTTTAGCGGGAGAAGAGACCCAGTACTTC. It is translated as CASSPLAGEETQYF. This chain joins TRBV5-1 and TRBJ2-5, with 9 bases matching TRBD2. Per germline, CDR1 SGHRS and CDR2 YFSETQ. This CDR3 contains 14 residues. V dropped 4 bases and J dropped 3; count of bases not matched to a gene: 4.